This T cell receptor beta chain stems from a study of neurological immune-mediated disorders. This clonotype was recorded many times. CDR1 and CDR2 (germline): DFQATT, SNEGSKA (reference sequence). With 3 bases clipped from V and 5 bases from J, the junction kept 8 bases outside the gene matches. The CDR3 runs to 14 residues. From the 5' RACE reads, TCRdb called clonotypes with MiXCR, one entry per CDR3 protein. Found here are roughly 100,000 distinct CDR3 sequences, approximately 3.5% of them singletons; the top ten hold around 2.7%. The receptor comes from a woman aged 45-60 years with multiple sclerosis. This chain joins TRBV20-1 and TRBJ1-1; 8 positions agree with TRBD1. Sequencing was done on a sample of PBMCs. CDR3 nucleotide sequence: TGCAGTGCTAGGCGGGGACAGGCTAGGACTGAAGCTTTCTTT. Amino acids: CSARRGQARTEAFF.